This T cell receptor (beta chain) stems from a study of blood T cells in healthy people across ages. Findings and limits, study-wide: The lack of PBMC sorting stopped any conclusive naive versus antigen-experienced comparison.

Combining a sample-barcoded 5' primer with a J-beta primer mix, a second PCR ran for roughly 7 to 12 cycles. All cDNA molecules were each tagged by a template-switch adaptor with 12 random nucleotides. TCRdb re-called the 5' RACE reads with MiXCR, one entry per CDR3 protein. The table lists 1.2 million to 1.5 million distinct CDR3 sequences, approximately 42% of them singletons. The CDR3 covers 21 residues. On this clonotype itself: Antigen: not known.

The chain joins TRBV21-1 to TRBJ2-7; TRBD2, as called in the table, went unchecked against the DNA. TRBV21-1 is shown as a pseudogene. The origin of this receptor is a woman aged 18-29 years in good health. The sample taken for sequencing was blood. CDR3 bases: TGTGCCAGCAGCGCGGAATACTGGACTAGCGGGGGCCTAAGGAGCTCCTACGAGCAGTACTTC. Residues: CASSAEYWTSGGLRSSYEQYF.